The source of this TCR beta chain is a study of T cells in Graves' hyperthyroidism and ophthalmopathy. In the study overall: Peripheral blood was acquired at first diagnosis, ahead of any therapy whatsoever.

Trimming shortened V by 2 bases and J by 10 bases, and 9 bases separated the two germline ends. The CDR3 is 12 amino acids. Germline-derived CDR1 and CDR2 are LNHNV and YYDKDF (reference sequence). TCR beta CDR3 regions were amplified from RNA transcripts. A first-round RT-PCR of the TCR CDR3 used the HTBI primer set. MiXCR, run by TCRdb on the multiplex PCR reads, gives a single entry per CDR3 protein. Of 540,000 or so distinct CDR3 sequences listed, about 15% are singletons. Material: blood. The sequence came from a woman aged 25 to 39 with Graves' hyperthyroidism. The chain uses TRBV15 and TRBJ2-1; D perhaps matches TRBD2 (6 bases). The CDR3 nucleotides read TGTGCCACCAGCAGACCTGGGGGGGAGCAGTTCTTC. Its protein is CATSRPGGEQFF. Looking up the rest from reference TRBV15 and TRBJ2-1 gives the full variable domain: DAMVIQNPRYQVTQFGKPVTLSCSQTLNHNVMYWYQQKSSQAPKLLFHYYDKDFNNEADTPDNFQSRRPNTSFCFLDIRSPGLGDTAMYLCATSRPGGEQFFGPGTRLTVL.